Below, 3 T cell receptor beta chains from the same sample are listed, as sequenced in a study of OX40 agonist ivuxolimab in advanced cancers. Sequenced by immunoSEQ multiplex PCR; TCRdb stores in-frame clones only, minus some. The data show 50,000 to 60,000 clones, around 90% seen once. Sequencing was performed on CD4+ or CD8+ T cells sorted from blood, taken in a trial of the OX40 agonist ivuxolimab. These receptor sequences come from an adult with an advanced solid tumor such as melanoma, head and neck, liver or kidney cancer.

The J gene is TRBJ2-1, the V gene TRBV11-2, with 7 bases fitting TRBD1. Unmatched junction bases numbered 0, after V lost 2 bases and J lost 5 bases. The CDR3 has 13 residues. Germline CDR1 and CDR2: SGHAT and FQNNGV. CDR3 amino acids: CASSLTGDNEQFF. In DNA form, the CDR3 reads TGTGCCAGCAGCTTAACAGGGGACAATGAGCAGTTCTTC.

In DNA form, the CDR3 reads TGTGCCAGCAGCGTCGACTATTATGAAGATACGCAGTATTTT. It encodes CASSVDYYEDTQYF. The gene calls are TRBV7-3 and TRBJ2-3, with D possibly TRBD2 on 5 matching bases. Germline V gives CDR1 SGHTA, CDR2 FQGTGA. The V end lost 5 bases, the J end lost 5 bases, and 14 bases lay between the germline ends. The CDR3 runs 14 residues.

CDR3 nucleotide sequence: TGCGCCAGCAGCCCTCCCGGGGCCCCCTACGAGCAGTACTTC. As protein: CASSPPGAPYEQYF. This sequence joins TRBV5-1 and TRBJ2-7; D is tentatively TRBD1 or TRBD2 (5 bases each). Trimming shortened V by 4 bases and J by 2 bases, and 13 bases separated the two germline ends. The germline V gene has CDR1 SGHRS and CDR2 YFSETQ. The CDR3 runs to 14 residues.